This paragraph covers one T cell receptor (beta chain) sequence. Its antigen is currently not known. It has no much larger one-base neighbor in the sample; base qualities were not kept. The data belong to a study of OX40 agonist ivuxolimab in advanced cancers. For the wider study: Ivuxolimab was a fully human IgG2 agonistic monoclonal antibody targeting the costimulatory receptor OX40 (CD134). Intravenous ivuxolimab was administered to patients every 2 weeks at six dose levels: 0.01, 0.1, 0.3, 1.5, 3 and 10 mg/kg. Of the 50 to 55 dose-escalation patients, hepatocellular carcinoma was present in 19, melanoma in approximately 15, renal cell carcinoma in 9 and head and neck cancer in 9. The dose-escalation cohort was 82.7% male with a mean age of roughly 62 years, ranging from about 20 to 85. Prior anti-PD-1, anti-PD-L1 or anti-CTLA-4 therapy was permitted, and checkpoint inhibitors had been received by roughly two fifths of dose-escalation patients. Partial responses occurred in three dose-escalation patients: two with cutaneous melanoma and one with hepatocellular carcinoma. Peripheral TCRbeta sequencing was intended to test whether TCR sequence diversity was altered and clonal T-cell expansion was caused by ivuxolimab. The paper reports the monotherapy dose-escalation portion (N of about 50 patients) of the phase I ivuxolimab trial.

The trial excluded patients who had a history of autoimmune disease or were on systemic immunosuppression. In every dose cohort, peripheral blood was drawn for TCR sequencing at baseline, cycle 4 day 1, and cycle 7 day 1. Samples were obtained from an open-label, multicenter, first-in-human phase I dose-escalation trial of ivuxolimab. Adults with locally advanced or metastatic melanoma, renal cell carcinoma, hepatocellular carcinoma or head and neck squamous cell carcinoma were enrolled in the trial. Before TCR sequencing, CD4+ T cells and CD8+ T cells from peripheral blood were sorted into separate populations. Overall study results and their limits: Clonal expansion of both CD4+ and CD8+ blood T cells was observed from baseline to week 6 at doses 0.1 to 3.0 mg/kg. In the 0.1-3.0 mg/kg groups, partial responders had among the lowest normalized peripheral clonal expansion, particularly in CD8+ T cells. Low levels of normalized T-cell clonal expansion were also seen in some patients who did not respond. After ivuxolimab, CD8+ T cells had more expanded clones than CD4+ T cells on average. The antigen specificity of the peripheral T cells that underwent clonal expansion was not determined.

To sequence the TCRbeta CDR3 region, genomic DNA was isolated from the sorted cells. The immunoSEQ Assay was used for sequencing of TCRbeta CDR3 regions. Here the immuneACCESS table is served through TCRdb, limited to in-frame sequences with V and J called. Missing clones are a known gap in these copies; in checked studies unresolved V genes cover under half, and the rest lacks a known reason. The sample yields under 75,000 clones; around 90% were counted once. In total, the top ten clones hold about 0.62% of the sample. The sequencing here drew on CD4+ or CD8+ T cells sorted from blood, taken in a trial of the OX40 agonist ivuxolimab. The sequence came from an adult with an advanced solid tumor such as melanoma, head and neck, liver or kidney cancer.

The CDR3 protein sequence reads: CASGSSRALGYTF. The sequenced DNA: TGTGCCAGTGGGTCCAGCAGGGCGCTCGGCTACACCTTC. The chain uses TRBV19 and TRBJ1-2; the D gene is perhaps TRBD1, from 5 matching bases. The germline V gene (reference sequence) sets CDR1 to LNHDA and CDR2 to SQIVND. Measured from the cysteine to the phenylalanine, the CDR3 is 13 residues long. Only the CDR3 DNA is retained, 39 bases long and in frame from the first base. V is cut by 8 bases and J by 8 bases, and the space between the germline ends is 18 bases. The variable domain in full, with residues beyond the CDR3 obtained from the reference TRBV19 and TRBJ1-2 genes, is DGGITQSPKYLFRKEGQNVTLSCEQNLNHDAMYWYRQDPGQGLRLIYYSQIVNDFQKGDIAEGYSVSREKKESFPLTVTSAQKNPTAFYLCASGSSRALGYTFGSGTRLTVV.